This T cell receptor (beta chain) was identified during a study of blood T cell repertoires in COVID-19. Looking at the study overall: The United States, Italy and Spain were the sources of the acute and convalescent COVID-19 samples.

Libraries were prepared by immunoSEQ multiplex PCR; TCRdb keeps only in-frame clonotypes and omits some of them. The sample carries 130,000 or so clones, about four fifths recorded once. The CDR3 sequence is 15 residues long. Germline lookup yields CDR1 MNHEY and CDR2 SVGAGI. Trimming left V 3 bases short and J 2 bases short, with 13 bases between. This clonotype originated in a woman aged 80 or older with acute or convalescent COVID-19. Sequences were obtained from peripheral blood. The chain joins TRBV6-5 to TRBJ1-1; D might be TRBD1 (6 bases). The DNA for the CDR3 is TGTGCCAGCAGTTATGTAAGGACAGTCAACACTGAAGCTTTCTTT. Amino acid sequence: CASSYVRTVNTEAFF.